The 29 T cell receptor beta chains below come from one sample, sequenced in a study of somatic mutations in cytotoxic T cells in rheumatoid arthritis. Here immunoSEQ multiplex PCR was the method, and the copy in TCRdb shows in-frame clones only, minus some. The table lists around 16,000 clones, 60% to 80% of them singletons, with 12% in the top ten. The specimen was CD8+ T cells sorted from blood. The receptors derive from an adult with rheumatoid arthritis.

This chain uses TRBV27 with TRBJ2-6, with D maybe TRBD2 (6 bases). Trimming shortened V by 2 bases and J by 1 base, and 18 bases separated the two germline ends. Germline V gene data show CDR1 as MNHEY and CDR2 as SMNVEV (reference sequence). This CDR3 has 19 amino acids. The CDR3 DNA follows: TGTGCCAGCAGTTTAGATCCGCCGGGAGCCTTATCTGGGGCCAACGTCCTGACTTTC. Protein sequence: CASSLDPPGALSGANVLTF.

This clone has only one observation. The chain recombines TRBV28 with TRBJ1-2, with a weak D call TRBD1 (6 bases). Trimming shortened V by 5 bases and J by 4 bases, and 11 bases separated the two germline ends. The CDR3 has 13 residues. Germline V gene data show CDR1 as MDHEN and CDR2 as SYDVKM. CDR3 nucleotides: TGTGCCAGCAGTCCGTTCAGGGGCTATGGCTACACCTTC. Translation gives CASSPFRGYGYTF.

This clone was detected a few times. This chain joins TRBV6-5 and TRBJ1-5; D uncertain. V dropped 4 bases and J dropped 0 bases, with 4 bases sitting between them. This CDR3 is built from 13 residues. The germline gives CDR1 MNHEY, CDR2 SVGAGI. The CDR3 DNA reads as TGTGCCAGCAGTTGGGGTAGCAATCAGCCCCAGCATTTT. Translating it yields CASSWGSNQPQHF.

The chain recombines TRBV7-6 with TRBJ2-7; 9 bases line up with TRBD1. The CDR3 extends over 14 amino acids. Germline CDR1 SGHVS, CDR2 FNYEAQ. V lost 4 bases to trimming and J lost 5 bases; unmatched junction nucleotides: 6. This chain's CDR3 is CASSSRTGVDEQYF. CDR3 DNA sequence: TGTGCCAGCAGCTCTAGGACAGGGGTTGACGAGCAGTACTTC. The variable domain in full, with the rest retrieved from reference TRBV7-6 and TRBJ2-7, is GAGVSQSPRYKVTKRGQDVALRCDPISGHVSLYWYRQALGQGPEFLTYFNYEAQQDKSGLPNDRFSAERPEGSISTLTIQRTEQRDSAMYRCASSSRTGVDEQYFGPGTRLTVT.

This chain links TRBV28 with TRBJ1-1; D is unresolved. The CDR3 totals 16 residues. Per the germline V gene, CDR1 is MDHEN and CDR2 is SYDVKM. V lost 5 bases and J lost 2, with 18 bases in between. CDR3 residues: CASSPSFGRTNTEAFF. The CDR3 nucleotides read TGTGCCAGCAGTCCTTCCTTCGGACGGACTAACACTGAAGCTTTCTTT.

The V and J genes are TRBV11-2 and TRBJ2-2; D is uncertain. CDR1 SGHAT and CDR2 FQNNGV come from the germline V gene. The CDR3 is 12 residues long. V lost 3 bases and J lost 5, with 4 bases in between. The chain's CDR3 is CASSFGTGELFF. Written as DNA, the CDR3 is TGTGCCAGCAGCTTTGGAACCGGGGAGCTGTTTTTT.

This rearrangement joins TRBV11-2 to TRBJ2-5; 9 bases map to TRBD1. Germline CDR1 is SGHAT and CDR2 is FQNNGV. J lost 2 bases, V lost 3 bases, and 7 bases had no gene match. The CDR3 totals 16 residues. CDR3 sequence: CASSFTGTGRQETQYF. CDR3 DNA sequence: TGTGCCAGCAGCTTTACCGGGACAGGGAGGCAAGAGACCCAGTACTTC. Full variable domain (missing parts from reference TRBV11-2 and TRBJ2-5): EAGVAQSPRYKIIEKRQSVAFWCNPISGHATLYWYQQILGQGPKLLIQFQNNGVVDDSQLPKDRFSAERLKGVDSTLKIQPAKLEDSAVYLCASSFTGTGRQETQYFGPGTRLLVL.

CDR3 sequence reads: CASSEATTSSYEQYF. The CDR3, as DNA: TGTGCCAGCAGTGAGGCCACCACGAGCTCCTACGAGCAGTACTTC. This chain links TRBV2 with TRBJ2-7, with D unclear. Trimming left V 3 bases short and J 0 bases short, with 12 bases between. Germline CDR1 SNHLY, CDR2 FYNNEI. This CDR3 is 15 amino acids long.

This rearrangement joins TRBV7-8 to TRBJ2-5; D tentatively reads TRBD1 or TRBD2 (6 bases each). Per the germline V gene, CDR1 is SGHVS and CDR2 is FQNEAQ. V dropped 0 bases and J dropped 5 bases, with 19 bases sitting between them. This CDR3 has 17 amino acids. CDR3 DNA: TGTGCCAGCAGCTTAGCGTCCGGGGGCCCTACATCGGAGACCCAGTACTTC. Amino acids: CASSLASGGPTSETQYF.

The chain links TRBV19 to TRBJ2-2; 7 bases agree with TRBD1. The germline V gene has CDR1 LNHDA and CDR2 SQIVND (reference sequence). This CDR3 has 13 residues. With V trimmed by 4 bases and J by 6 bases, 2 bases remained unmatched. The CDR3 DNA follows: TGTGCCAGTAGTACCGACAGGGCCGGGGAGCTGTTTTTT. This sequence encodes CASSTDRAGELFF.

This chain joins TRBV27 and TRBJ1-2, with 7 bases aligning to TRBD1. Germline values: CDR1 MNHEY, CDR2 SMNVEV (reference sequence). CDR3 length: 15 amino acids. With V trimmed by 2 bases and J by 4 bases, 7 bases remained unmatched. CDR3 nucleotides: TGTGCCAGCAGTTTAGAATCAGGGGGTTTCTATGGCTACACCTTC. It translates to CASSLESGGFYGYTF.

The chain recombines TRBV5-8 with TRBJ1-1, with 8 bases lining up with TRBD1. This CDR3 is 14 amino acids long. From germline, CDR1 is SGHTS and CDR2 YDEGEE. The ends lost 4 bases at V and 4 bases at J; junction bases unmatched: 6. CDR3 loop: CASSLGTGRTEAFF. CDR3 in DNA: TGTGCCAGCAGCCTCGGGACAGGCCGCACTGAAGCTTTCTTT.

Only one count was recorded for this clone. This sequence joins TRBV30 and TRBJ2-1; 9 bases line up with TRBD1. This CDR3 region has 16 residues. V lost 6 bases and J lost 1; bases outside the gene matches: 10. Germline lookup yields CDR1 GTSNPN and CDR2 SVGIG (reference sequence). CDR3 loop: CACSFWDRASYNEQFF. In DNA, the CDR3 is TGTGCCTGTTCATTTTGGGACAGGGCATCCTACAATGAGCAGTTCTTC.

The CDR3 is CASSQAGRGGEQYF. CDR3 in DNA: TGTGCCAGCAGCCAAGCTGGGAGAGGGGGCGAGCAGTACTTC. The chain has TRBV14 and TRBJ2-7; possible D gene TRBD1, 6 bases. CDR1 and CDR2 (germline): SGHDN, FVKESK. CDR3 length: 14 amino acids. V was trimmed by 1 base and J by 6 bases, leaving 13 bases between them.

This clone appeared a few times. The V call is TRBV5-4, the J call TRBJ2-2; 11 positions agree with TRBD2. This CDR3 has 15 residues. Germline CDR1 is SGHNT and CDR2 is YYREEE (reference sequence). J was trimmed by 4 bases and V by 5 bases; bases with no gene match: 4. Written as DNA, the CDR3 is TGTGCCAGCAGTGAACTAGCGGGGGTCACCGGGGAGCTGTTTTTT. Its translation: CASSELAGVTGELFF.

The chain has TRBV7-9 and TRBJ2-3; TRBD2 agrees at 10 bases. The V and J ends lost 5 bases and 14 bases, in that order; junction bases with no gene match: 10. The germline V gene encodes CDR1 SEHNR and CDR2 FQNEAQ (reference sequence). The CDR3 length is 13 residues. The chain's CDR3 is CASSLDRAGGRYF. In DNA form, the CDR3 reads TGTGCCAGCAGCCTGGACAGAGCGGGGGGGCGGTATTTT.

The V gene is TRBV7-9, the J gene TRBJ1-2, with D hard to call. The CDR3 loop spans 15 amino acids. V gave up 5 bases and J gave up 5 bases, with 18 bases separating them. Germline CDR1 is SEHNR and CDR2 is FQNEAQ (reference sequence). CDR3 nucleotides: TGTGCCAGCAGCGGCCAGGTTGGATTCATATATGGCTACACCTTC. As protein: CASSGQVGFIYGYTF.

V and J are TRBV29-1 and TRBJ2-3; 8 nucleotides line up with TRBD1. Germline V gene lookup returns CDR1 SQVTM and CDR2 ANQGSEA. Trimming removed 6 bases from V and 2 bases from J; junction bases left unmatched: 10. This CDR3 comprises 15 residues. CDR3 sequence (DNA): TGCAGCGTCGGGGGCCAGGGGGCGACCACAGATACGCAGTATTTT. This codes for CSVGGQGATTDTQYF.

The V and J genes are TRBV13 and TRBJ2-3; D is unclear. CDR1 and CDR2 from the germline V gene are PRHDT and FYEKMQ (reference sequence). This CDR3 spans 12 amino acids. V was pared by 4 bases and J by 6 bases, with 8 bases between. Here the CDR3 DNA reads TGTGCCAGCAGCTCCCCCAAGGATACGCAGTATTTT. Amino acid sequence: CASSSPKDTQYF.

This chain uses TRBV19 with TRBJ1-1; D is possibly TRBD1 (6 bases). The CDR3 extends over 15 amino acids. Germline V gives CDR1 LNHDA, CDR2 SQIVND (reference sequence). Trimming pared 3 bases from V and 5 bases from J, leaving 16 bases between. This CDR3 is CASSMDTGLDTEAFF. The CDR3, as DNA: TGTGCCAGTAGTATGGACACAGGGTTGGATACTGAAGCTTTCTTT. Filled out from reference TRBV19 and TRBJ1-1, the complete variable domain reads DGGITQSPKYLFRKEGQNVTLSCEQNLNHDAMYWYRQDPGQGLRLIYYSQIVNDFQKGDIAEGYSVSREKKESFPLTVTSAQKNPTAFYLCASSMDTGLDTEAFFGQGTRLTVV.

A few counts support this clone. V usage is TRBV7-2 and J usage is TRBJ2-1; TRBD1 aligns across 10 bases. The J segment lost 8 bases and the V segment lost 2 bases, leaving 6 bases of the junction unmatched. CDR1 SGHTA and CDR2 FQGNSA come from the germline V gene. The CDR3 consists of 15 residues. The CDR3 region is CASSLRGTGADEQFF. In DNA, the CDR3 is TGTGCCAGCAGCTTACGAGGGACAGGGGCGGATGAGCAGTTCTTC.

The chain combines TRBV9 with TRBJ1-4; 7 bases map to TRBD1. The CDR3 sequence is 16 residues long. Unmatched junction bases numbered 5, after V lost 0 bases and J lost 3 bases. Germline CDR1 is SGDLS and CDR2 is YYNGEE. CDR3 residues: CASSVGQGGANEKLFF. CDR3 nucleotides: TGTGCCAGCAGCGTAGGACAGGGTGGGGCTAATGAAAAACTGTTTTTT.

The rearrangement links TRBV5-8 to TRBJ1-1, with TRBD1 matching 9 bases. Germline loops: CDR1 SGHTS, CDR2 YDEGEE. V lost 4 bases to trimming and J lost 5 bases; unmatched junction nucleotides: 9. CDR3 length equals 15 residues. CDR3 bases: TGTGCCAGCAGCATGAGGACAGGGGATTGGACTGAAGCTTTCTTT. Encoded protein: CASSMRTGDWTEAFF. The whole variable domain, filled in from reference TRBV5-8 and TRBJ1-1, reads EAGVTQSPTHLIKTRGQQATLRCSPISGHTSVYWYQQALGLGLQFLLWYDEGEERNRGNFPPRFSGRQFPNYSSELNVNALELEDSALYLCASSMRTGDWTEAFFGQGTRLTVV.

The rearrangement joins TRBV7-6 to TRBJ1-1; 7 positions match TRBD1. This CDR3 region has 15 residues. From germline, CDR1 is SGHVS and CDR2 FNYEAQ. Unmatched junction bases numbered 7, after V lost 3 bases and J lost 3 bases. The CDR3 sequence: CASSLGKGAYTEAFF. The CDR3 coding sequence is TGTGCCAGCAGCTTGGGGAAGGGGGCCTACACTGAAGCTTTCTTT.

The CDR3 here is CASSYGRKGDTQYF. For the CDR3, the DNA is TGTGCCAGCAGTTATGGTCGTAAAGGGGATACGCAGTATTTT. The chain links TRBV6-5 to TRBJ2-3; D is unclear. This CDR3 is 14 amino acids long. In germline, CDR1 is MNHEY, CDR2 SVGAGI. Trimming shortened V by 3 bases and J by 6 bases, and 13 bases separated the two germline ends.

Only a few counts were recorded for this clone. CDR3 in amino acids: CASSQLSSPLHF. The CDR3 DNA is TGCGCCAGCAGCCAGCTCTCTTCACCCCTCCACTTT. The rearrangement uses TRBV4-1 and TRBJ1-6; D gene unclear. CDR3 length equals 12 residues. Germline CDR1 MGHRA, CDR2 YSYEKL. Trimming removed 3 bases at V and 9 bases at J, with 6 bases between.

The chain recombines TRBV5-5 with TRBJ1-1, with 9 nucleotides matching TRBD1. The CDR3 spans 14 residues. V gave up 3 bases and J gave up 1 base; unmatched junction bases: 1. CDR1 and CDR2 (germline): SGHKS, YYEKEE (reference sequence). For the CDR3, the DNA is TGTGCCAGCAGCTCGACAGGGGGGAACACTGAAGCTTTCTTT. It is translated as CASSSTGGNTEAFF.

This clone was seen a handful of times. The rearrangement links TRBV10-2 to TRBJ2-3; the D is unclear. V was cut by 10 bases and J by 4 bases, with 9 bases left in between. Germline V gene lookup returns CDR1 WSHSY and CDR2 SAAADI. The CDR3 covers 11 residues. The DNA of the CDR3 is TGCGCCACCCATTCCGCAGATACGCAGTATTTT. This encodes CATHSADTQYF.

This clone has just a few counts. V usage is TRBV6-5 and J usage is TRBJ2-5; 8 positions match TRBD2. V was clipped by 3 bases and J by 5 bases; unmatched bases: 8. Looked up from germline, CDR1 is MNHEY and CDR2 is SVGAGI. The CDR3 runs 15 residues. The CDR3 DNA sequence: TGTGCCAGCAGTTATGACGGGGGGGCCGGGGAGACCCAGTACTTC. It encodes CASSYDGGAGETQYF.